Listed here are 18 T cell receptor beta chains from one sample, sequenced in a study of T cell responses to AZD1222 COVID-19 vaccine. Here immunoSEQ multiplex PCR was the method, and the copy in TCRdb shows in-frame clones only, minus some. Here the sample spans 120,000 to 150,000 clones, roughly 86% being singletons. The sequences come from peripheral blood, collected 28 days after the second dose of the MenACWY control vaccine. Receptor source: an adult who received the MenACWY meningococcal vaccine as a control.

The chain employs TRBV2 and TRBJ1-6, with D hard to call. V dropped 3 bases and J dropped 9 bases, with 6 bases sitting between them. Germline V gives CDR1 SNHLY, CDR2 FYNNEI. The CDR3 runs to 12 residues. The CDR3 loop reads CASSDGSSPLHF. The CDR3 nucleotides are TGTGCCAGCAGTGATGGGTCTTCACCCCTCCACTTT.

The CDR3 DNA sequence: TGCGCCAGCAGCTTGGGGCAGGGTAGCGGGGGACCCCAAGAGACCCAGTACTTC. The encoded protein is CASSLGQGSGGPQETQYF. This sequence joins TRBV5-1 and TRBJ2-5; 9 positions match TRBD2. This CDR3 contains 18 residues. Germline CDR1 reads SGHRS; CDR2 reads YFSETQ. V lost 0 bases and J lost 1; bases outside the gene matches: 10.

This clone was recorded once. The chain combines TRBV5-1 with TRBJ2-7; D is perhaps TRBD1 or TRBD2 (5 bases each). Germline-derived CDR1 and CDR2 are SGHRS and YFSETQ. This CDR3 is built from 14 residues. V lost 1 base, J lost 5 bases, and 13 bases lay in between. DNA for the CDR3: TGCGCCAGCAGCTTGCGGGGACGGAAGAACGAGCAGTACTTC. Translation: CASSLRGRKNEQYF. The full variable domain, rest sourced from reference TRBV5-1 and TRBJ2-7, is KAGVTQTPRYLIKTRGQQVTLSCSPISGHRSVSWYQQTPGQGLQFLFEYFSETQRNKGNFPGRFSGRQFSNSRSEMNVSTLELGDSALYLCASSLRGRKNEQYFGPGTRLTVT.

The chain combines TRBV18 with TRBJ2-5; D may be TRBD1 or TRBD2 (5 bases each). Germline V CDR1 and CDR2: KGHSH, LQKENI. Trimming pared 0 bases from V and 9 bases from J, leaving 14 bases between. CDR3 length: 14 amino acids. The CDR3 region has the DNA TGTGCCAGCTCACCACCGGGACCGCCGACGGCCCAGTACTTC. Residues: CASSPPGPPTAQYF.

The rearrangement links TRBV4-2 to TRBJ2-5; TRBD2 agrees at 8 bases. Germline V gene data show CDR1 as LGHNA and CDR2 as YNFKEQ. J was trimmed by 4 bases and V by 5 bases; bases with no gene match: 6. This CDR3 has 14 amino acids. The CDR3 sequence is CASSSAGGGETQYF. The CDR3 DNA reads TGTGCCAGCAGCTCTGCCGGGGGGGGAGAGACCCAGTACTTC.

This chain uses TRBV3-1 (or the pseudogene TRBV3-2) with TRBJ2-1; 8 bases are shared with TRBD2. The CDR3 contains 16 residues. The germline CDR1 and CDR2 sequences are LGHDT and YNNKEL (reference sequence). The junction had 8 bases not matched to a gene; V was cut back by 5 bases and J by 2 bases. DNA of the CDR3: TGTGCCAGCAGCGGAGGACTAGCTGACGCCTACAATGAGCAGTTCTTC. Its translation is CASSGGLADAYNEQFF.

V and J are TRBV29-1 and TRBJ1-1; D might be TRBD1 (6 bases). The CDR3 is 11 amino acids. V was pared by 3 bases and J by 12 bases, with 14 bases between. CDR1 SQVTM and CDR2 ANQGSEA come from the germline V gene. For the CDR3, the DNA is TGCAGCGTTGAGAAGACAGGTTCAACTTTCTTT. This encodes CSVEKTGSTFF.

This sequence joins TRBV7-2 and TRBJ2-7; 8 bases map to TRBD1. The CDR3 loop spans 16 amino acids. Germline CDR1 reads SGHTA; CDR2 reads FQGNSA. V lost 3 bases and J lost 2; bases outside the gene matches: 9. CDR3 sequence (DNA): TGTGCCAGCAGCTTGGGCGGGACAGGTTCCCCCTACGAGCAGTACTTC. Residues: CASSLGGTGSPYEQYF.

The chain combines TRBV18 with TRBJ2-7, with no clear D. The germline V gene encodes CDR1 KGHSH and CDR2 LQKENI. The CDR3 consists of 13 residues. The V end was cut by 3 bases, the J end by 3 bases, with 9 bases between. DNA of the CDR3: TGTGCCAGCTCACCGCGAACTGGCTACGAGCAGTACTTC. Translating it yields CASSPRTGYEQYF. The whole variable domain, filled in from reference TRBV18 and TRBJ2-7, reads NAGVMQNPRHLVRRRGQEARLRCSPMKGHSHVYWYRQLPEEGLKFMVYLQKENIIDESGMPKERFSAEFPKEGPSILRIQQVVRGDSAAYFCASSPRTGYEQYFGPGTRLTVT.

V is TRBV28 and J is TRBJ2-7, with D maybe TRBD2 (5 bases). V dropped 10 bases and J dropped 5 bases, with 15 bases sitting between them. The CDR3 is 12 amino acids. Germline values: CDR1 MDHEN, CDR2 SYDVKM. The CDR3 protein is CATSGSGHEQYF. CDR3 sequence (DNA): TGTGCCACCTCGGGATCCGGGCACGAGCAGTACTTC.

This clone was seen a handful of times. This chain uses TRBV4-3 with TRBJ2-7; tentatively, D is TRBD2 (6 bases). From germline, CDR1 is LGHNA and CDR2 YSLEER. V shed 2 bases and J shed 3 bases, with 14 bases lying between them. The CDR3 consists of 15 residues. The CDR3 coding sequence is TGCGCCAGCAGCCAATATTATCCGGGGGACTACGAGCAGTACTTC. Residues: CASSQYYPGDYEQYF.

The chain carries TRBV6-5 and TRBJ1-2; unclear D gene. CDR1 and CDR2 (germline): MNHEY, SVGAGI. This CDR3 is 13 amino acids long. V was cut by 7 bases and J by 4 bases, with 13 bases left in between. The CDR3 here is CASNPAEGYGYTF. The CDR3 nucleotides read TGTGCCAGCAATCCCGCCGAAGGCTATGGCTACACCTTC.

The chain links TRBV5-4 to TRBJ2-1, with 9 positions matching TRBD2. From germline, CDR1 is SGHNT and CDR2 YYREEE (reference sequence). Unmatched junction bases numbered 8, after V lost 1 base and J lost 9 bases. The CDR3 is 15 amino acids. Written as DNA, the CDR3 is TGTGCCAGCAGCTTGATGCGGGGGGGCCCCGGTGAGCAGTTCTTC. This sequence encodes CASSLMRGGPGEQFF.

The chain recombines TRBV7-8 with TRBJ1-1; possible D gene TRBD1, 6 bases. CDR1 is SGHVS, CDR2 FQNEAQ, per germline. Trimming pared 6 bases from V and 7 bases from J, leaving 21 bases between. This CDR3 region has 15 residues. CDR3 sequence (DNA): TGTGCCAGCAGTTACACTTTCGGGACACCGAATGAAGCTTTCTTT. This translates into CASSYTFGTPNEAFF.

The chain is built from TRBV6-5 and TRBJ1-1; D uncertain. The germline V gene has CDR1 MNHEY and CDR2 SVGAGI. CDR3 size: 12 residues. Trimming shortened V by 4 bases and J by 7 bases, and 10 bases separated the two germline ends. The CDR3 loop reads CASSSGPREAFF. CDR3 in DNA: TGTGCCAGCAGTTCCGGGCCCCGTGAAGCTTTCTTT.

In this sample, this clone turned up once. The chain uses TRBV19 and TRBJ2-2; 8 bases are a match to TRBD2. Germline CDR1 is LNHDA and CDR2 is SQIVND (reference sequence). This CDR3 has 13 amino acids. The trim removed 6 bases at V and 7 bases at J, leaving 4 bases unmatched. DNA for the CDR3: TGTGCCAGTAGCGGGAGGGCCGTCGGGGAGCTGTTTTTT. Its translation is CASSGRAVGELFF.

In DNA, the CDR3 is TGTGCCAGCAGTTCGGACAGGGGGCTCCTTGGCTACACCTTC. It yields the protein CASSSDRGLLGYTF. The chain recombines TRBV27 with TRBJ1-2, with 11 bases that match TRBD1. The germline gives CDR1 MNHEY, CDR2 SMNVEV (reference sequence). V lost 4 bases, J lost 7 bases, and 5 bases stayed unmatched. The CDR3 sequence is 14 residues long.

This chain joins TRBV19 and TRBJ1-2; D uncertain. The ends were cut back, 5 bases at V and 4 bases at J, with 11 bases in the middle. The germline CDR1 and CDR2 sequences are LNHDA and SQIVND (reference sequence). This CDR3 is 13 amino acids long. The CDR3 here is CASSPRAGYGYTF. The CDR3 DNA reads as TGTGCCAGTAGTCCTCGGGCAGGCTATGGCTACACCTTC.